Listed here are 31 T cell receptor beta chains from one sample, sequenced in a study of cytomegalovirus exposure and HLA in healthy donors. The PCR had 60 Vbeta and 13 Jbeta primers. Repertoires were generated with immunoSEQ multiplex PCR, while TCRdb's copy carries only in-frame clones and drops some. The sample yields approximately 110,000 clones, around 77% seen once. The specimen sequenced was PBMCs. These receptors all come from a human donor in good health.

The chain has TRBV6-5 and TRBJ1-1; D is unresolved. Looked up from germline, CDR1 is MNHEY and CDR2 is SVGAGI. The V end lost 4 bases, the J end lost 2 bases, and 8 bases lay between the germline ends. CDR3 length equals 13 residues. The CDR3 DNA reads TGTGCCAGCAGTTCTAGTGTAAACACTGAAGCTTTCTTT. Its protein is CASSSSVNTEAFF.

The chain combines TRBV19 with TRBJ1-3; 8 nucleotides line up with TRBD1. Trimming removed 3 bases from V and 4 bases from J; junction bases left unmatched: 2. This CDR3 is built from 14 residues. Germline V gene lookup returns CDR1 LNHDA and CDR2 SQIVND (reference sequence). The CDR3 loop is CASSIGQGGNTIYF. In DNA form, the CDR3 reads TGTGCCAGTAGTATTGGACAGGGAGGAAACACCATATATTTT. The complete variable domain, with remaining parts taken from reference TRBV19 and TRBJ1-3, reads DGGITQSPKYLFRKEGQNVTLSCEQNLNHDAMYWYRQDPGQGLRLIYYSQIVNDFQKGDIAEGYSVSREKKESFPLTVTSAQKNPTAFYLCASSIGQGGNTIYFGEGSWLTVV.

The gene calls are TRBV6-5 and TRBJ1-6; 7 bases are a match to TRBD1. The germline V gene has CDR1 MNHEY and CDR2 SVGAGI. V gave up 4 bases and J gave up 10 bases; unmatched junction bases: 4. This CDR3 has 13 amino acids. For the CDR3, the DNA is TGTGCCAGCAGTTCGGACAGGAGATCACCCCTCCACTTT. Translating gives CASSSDRRSPLHF.

The chain is built from TRBV5-6 and TRBJ2-4; tentatively, D is TRBD1 (5 bases). With 0 bases removed from V and 1 base from J, the gap between germline ends came to 11 bases. Germline CDR1 and CDR2: SGHDT and YYEEEE. The CDR3 length is 16 residues. The CDR3 loop is CASSLGGTSAKNIQYF. As DNA, the CDR3 is TGTGCCAGCAGCTTGGGGGGCACCTCCGCCAAAAACATTCAGTACTTC.

The CDR3 nucleotides read TGTGCCAGCAGCCTGAAGGAGGGCCAAGAGACCCAGTACTTC. Amino acids: CASSLKEGQETQYF. The gene calls are TRBV5-4 and TRBJ2-5; D possibly corresponds to TRBD2 (6 bases). From germline, CDR1 is SGHNT and CDR2 YYREEE (reference sequence). The CDR3 covers 14 residues. Trimming pared 4 bases from V and 1 base from J, leaving 11 bases between.

This sequence joins TRBV6-6 and TRBJ2-1; 7 bases map to TRBD2. The V gene end was trimmed by 7 bases and the J gene end by 3 bases; junction bases not matched to a gene: 9. The germline V gene encodes CDR1 MNHNY and CDR2 SVGAGI (reference sequence). The CDR3 spans 15 residues. The CDR3 loop reads CASINSGILYNEQFF. The CDR3 DNA follows: TGTGCCAGCATCAACAGCGGGATCCTCTACAATGAGCAGTTCTTC.

This clone showed up just once. This chain joins TRBV4-2 and TRBJ1-2; 9 bases agree with TRBD1. The ends lost 0 bases at V and 5 bases at J; junction bases unmatched: 4. The length of the CDR3 is 15 residues. Germline V gene data show CDR1 as LGHNA and CDR2 as YNFKEQ. The CDR3 nucleotides are TGTGCCAGCAGCCAAGAAGGACAGGGGCCGTATGGCTACACCTTC. Protein product: CASSQEGQGPYGYTF.

This clone was counted a single time. The V and J genes are TRBV19 and TRBJ2-5; a possible D gene is TRBD2 (6 bases). The CDR3 runs to 13 residues. Looked up from germline, CDR1 is LNHDA and CDR2 is SQIVND (reference sequence). Trimming stripped 10 bases from V and 5 bases from J, with 17 bases between. The CDR3 DNA sequence: TGTGCCACCTCCGCCGGGAGCAGCGAGACCCAGTACTTC. The encoded protein is CATSAGSSETQYF.

The chain has TRBV2 and TRBJ1-2; TRBD1 is a possible D gene (6 bases). The V end was cut by 6 bases, the J end by 2 bases, with 13 bases between. The CDR3 is 14 amino acids. Germline CDR1 and CDR2: SNHLY and FYNNEI. This CDR3 is CASSLQGRNYGYTF. CDR3 DNA sequence: TGTGCCAGCAGCTTACAGGGTAGGAACTATGGCTACACCTTC.

This clone has only one observation. The genes are TRBV11-1 and TRBJ2-5, with TRBD2 identical over 11 bases. J gave up 4 bases and V 5 bases, and 3 bases lay outside the gene matches. The CDR3 runs to 14 residues. Germline V gene sequence: CDR1 SGHAT, CDR2 FQDESV (reference sequence). CDR3 in amino acids: CASSPGLAAETQYF. The CDR3 DNA sequence: TGTGCCAGCAGCCCGGGACTAGCGGCAGAGACCCAGTACTTC.

The J gene is TRBJ1-2, the V gene TRBV19; maybe TRBD1 (6 bases). The V and J ends lost 5 bases and 3 bases respectively, with 16 bases between them. Germline CDR1 LNHDA, CDR2 SQIVND (reference sequence). This CDR3 region has 15 residues. CDR3 coding DNA: TGTGCCAGTAGTTTTACAGGGATCCCCCACTATGGCTACACCTTC. Translating gives CASSFTGIPHYGYTF.

A single count supports this clone. V usage is TRBV5-1 and J usage is TRBJ2-3, with a weak D call TRBD2 (6 bases). CDR1 and CDR2 (germline): SGHRS, YFSETQ. V lost 3 bases to trimming and J lost 3 bases, with 17 bases between them. The CDR3 covers 16 residues. The CDR3 region has the DNA TGCGCCAGCAGCTCCTACGAGCGGGCGAGGACAGATACGCAGTATTTT. Protein sequence: CASSSYERARTDTQYF.

This chain joins TRBV19 and TRBJ1-4; 8 bases are a match to TRBD1. The CDR3 is 16 residues long. V was pared by 0 bases and J by 7 bases, with 7 bases of the junction left unmatched. Looked up from germline, CDR1 is LNHDA and CDR2 is SQIVND (reference sequence). DNA of the CDR3: TGTGCCAGTAGTATAGATCGGGTGACAGGGGTTGAAAAACTGTTTTTT. It encodes CASSIDRVTGVEKLFF.

The V and J genes are TRBV27 and TRBJ2-7; 11 nucleotides line up with TRBD1. The germline CDR1 and CDR2 sequences are MNHEY and SMNVEV (reference sequence). With V trimmed by 5 bases and J by 1 base, 1 base remained unmatched. The CDR3 spans 14 residues. CDR3 DNA sequence: TGTGCCAGCAGTAGGGACAGGGGGTCCTACGAGCAGTACTTC. As protein: CASSRDRGSYEQYF.

The rearrangement links TRBV27 to TRBJ2-7; D is undetermined. Trimming stripped 5 bases from V and 0 bases from J, with 8 bases between. CDR1 is MNHEY and CDR2 is SMNVEV in the germline V gene (reference sequence). The CDR3 runs to 13 residues. In nucleotides, the CDR3 is TGTGCCAGCAGTGTCGGGTACTCCTACGAGCAGTACTTC. Translated: CASSVGYSYEQYF.

The chain uses TRBV29-1 and TRBJ2-7; 7 bases agree with TRBD2. From germline, CDR1 is SQVTM and CDR2 ANQGSEA. The CDR3 has 13 amino acids. Trimming at V came to 1 base and at J to 0 bases, leaving 0 bases not matched to a gene. In nucleotides, the CDR3 is TGCAGCGTTGAAGCTAGCGGCTCCTACGAGCAGTACTTC. Translated: CSVEASGSYEQYF.

This sequence joins TRBV29-1 and TRBJ1-2; TRBD1 matches 7 bases. The germline CDR1 and CDR2 sequences are SQVTM and ANQGSEA. With 4 bases clipped from V and 5 bases from J, the junction kept 10 bases outside the gene matches. CDR3 length: 14 amino acids. The CDR3 sequence: CSVAGTEGAYGYTF. DNA of the CDR3: TGCAGCGTTGCAGGGACCGAGGGGGCTTATGGCTACACCTTC.

In its sample, this clone was seen a few times. The chain uses TRBV5-6 and TRBJ1-5, with D uncertain. The CDR3 loop spans 14 amino acids. Per the germline V gene, CDR1 is SGHDT and CDR2 is YYEEEE. The germline V and J ends were trimmed by 1 base and 1 base, with 6 bases remaining between them. The chain's CDR3 is CASSLLRSNQPQHF. The CDR3 DNA sequence: TGTGCCAGCAGCTTGTTGAGGAGCAATCAGCCCCAGCATTTT.

The gene calls are TRBV28 and TRBJ2-5, with 13 bases matching TRBD2. V trimming: 6 bases; J trimming: 4 bases; junction bases outside the gene matches: 2. Germline assignment: CDR1 MDHEN and CDR2 SYDVKM. The CDR3 has 14 amino acids. The CDR3 nucleotides are TGTGCCAGCAGACGGACTAGCGGGAGAGAGACCCAGTACTTC. It encodes CASRRTSGRETQYF.

This chain uses TRBV2 with TRBJ2-7; 10 bases match TRBD2. Germline lookup yields CDR1 SNHLY and CDR2 FYNNEI. V was clipped by 2 bases and J by 4 bases; unmatched bases: 14. The CDR3 length is 18 residues. CDR3 in DNA: TGTGCCAGCAGTGAATATTCGCCACTAGCGGGAAAGCGGTACGAGCAGTACTTC. This gives the protein CASSEYSPLAGKRYEQYF.

This rearrangement joins TRBV9 to TRBJ2-1; D is perhaps TRBD1 (6 bases). V was shortened by 2 bases and J by 5 bases, with 17 bases between the two germline ends. The CDR3 totals 16 residues. The germline V gene has CDR1 SGDLS and CDR2 YYNGEE. The CDR3 nucleotides are TGTGCCAGCAGCGTCGCCCCCGGGACATTGGACAATGAGCAGTTCTTC. Translation: CASSVAPGTLDNEQFF. Full variable domain (remainder filled in from reference TRBV9 and TRBJ2-1): DSGVTQTPKHLITATGQRVTLRCSPRSGDLSVYWYQQSLDQGLQFLIQYYNGEERAKGNILERFSAQQFPDLHSELNLSSLELGDSALYFCASSVAPGTLDNEQFFGPGTRLTVL.

The CDR3 DNA reads TGTGCCAGCAGCTTCGGGGCTAGCGGGAGCCCTAGGGGGCAGTATTTT. Translated: CASSFGASGSPRGQYF. The chain uses TRBV5-6 and TRBJ2-3; 10 positions match TRBD2. In germline, CDR1 is SGHDT, CDR2 YYEEEE. V gave up 2 bases and J gave up 11 bases; unmatched junction bases: 14. This CDR3 has 16 residues.

This sequence joins TRBV5-4 and TRBJ1-2; 7 bases are a match to TRBD1. J lost 8 bases, V lost 0 bases, and 7 bases had no gene match. The CDR3 has 14 residues. The V gene's germline CDR1 is SGHNT and CDR2 YYREEE (reference sequence). In nucleotides, the CDR3 is TGTGCCAGCAGCTTGGTTCGGACAGGCGGGGGCTACACCTTC. As protein: CASSLVRTGGGYTF. The entire variable domain, with the rest obtained from reference TRBV5-4 and TRBJ1-2, is as follows: ETGVTQSPTHLIKTRGQQVTLRCSSQSGHNTVSWYQQALGQGPQFIFQYYREEENGRGNFPPRFSGLQFPNYSSELNVNALELDDSALYLCASSLVRTGGGYTFGSGTRLTVV.

The chain has TRBV6-1 and TRBJ2-2; D is unclear. The germline gives CDR1 MNHNS, CDR2 SASEGT. Trimming pared 8 bases from V and 1 base from J, leaving 5 bases between. The CDR3 totals 12 residues. The CDR3 loop reads CASSRNTGELFF. CDR3 DNA sequence: TGTGCCAGCTCCCGGAACACCGGGGAGCTGTTTTTT.

A single count supports this clone. This chain links TRBV27 with TRBJ2-5; the D gene is possibly TRBD1 (5 bases). The CDR3 spans 16 residues. Trimming stripped 5 bases from V and 2 bases from J, with 18 bases between. From germline, CDR1 is MNHEY and CDR2 SMNVEV (reference sequence). DNA of the CDR3: TGTGCCAGCAGTCCCCATCCTGCCTCAGGGCAAGAGACCCAGTACTTC. This codes for CASSPHPASGQETQYF.

This chain uses TRBV6-4 with TRBJ2-3; maybe TRBD1 (6 bases). The length of the CDR3 is 14 residues. The V gene's germline CDR1 is MRHNA and CDR2 SNTAGT. V gave up 4 bases and J gave up 4 bases, with 12 bases separating them. The CDR3 DNA reads TGTGCCAGCAGTGCCGACAGGTATTCAGATACGCAGTATTTT. Residues: CASSADRYSDTQYF.

The V and J genes are TRBV11-3 and TRBJ2-7; 9 bases are a match to TRBD1. The CDR3 has 17 residues. CDR1 and CDR2 (germline): SGHNT, YENEEA. With 1 base clipped from V and 2 bases from J, the junction kept 9 bases outside the gene matches. This CDR3 reads CASSLALGTGLTYEQYF. The CDR3 DNA reads as TGTGCCAGCAGCTTAGCCCTCGGGACAGGGTTAACCTACGAGCAGTACTTC.

This rearrangement joins TRBV7-2 to TRBJ2-3; maybe TRBD2 (5 bases). The germline CDR1 and CDR2 sequences are SGHTA and FQGNSA. There are 15 residues in the CDR3. V shed 4 bases and J shed 4 bases, with 15 bases lying between them. The CDR3 spells CASSSRLSVPDTQYF. CDR3 DNA sequence: TGTGCCAGCAGCTCTAGACTAAGCGTCCCAGATACGCAGTATTTT.

The rearrangement uses TRBV6-6 and TRBJ1-5; no definite D call. The V and J ends lost 5 bases and 7 bases respectively, with 9 bases between them. The CDR3 runs 12 residues. Per germline, CDR1 MNHNY and CDR2 SVGAGI (reference sequence). The CDR3 region has the DNA TGTGCCAGCAGTCTCCTAGGCCAGCCCCAGCATTTT. This encodes CASSLLGQPQHF.

This clone came up once. The CDR3 spells CASSTGTASAKNIQYF. In DNA form, the CDR3 reads TGTGCCAGTAGTACGGGGACAGCATCCGCCAAAAACATTCAGTACTTC. The chain combines TRBV19 with TRBJ2-4; 7 bases are a match to TRBD1. Per germline, CDR1 LNHDA and CDR2 SQIVND (reference sequence). Trimming removed 4 bases from V and 1 base from J; junction bases left unmatched: 7. The CDR3 length is 16 residues. Full variable domain (remainder filled in from reference TRBV19 and TRBJ2-4): DGGITQSPKYLFRKEGQNVTLSCEQNLNHDAMYWYRQDPGQGLRLIYYSQIVNDFQKGDIAEGYSVSREKKESFPLTVTSAQKNPTAFYLCASSTGTASAKNIQYFGAGTRLSVL.

The chain has TRBV7-2 and TRBJ2-3; 7 nucleotides match TRBD1. From germline, CDR1 is SGHTA and CDR2 FQGNSA. The CDR3 runs 18 residues. With 2 bases clipped from V and 0 bases from J, the junction kept 11 bases outside the gene matches. The DNA of the CDR3 is TGTGCCAGCAGCTTACACCGGACGACAGGGTACAGCACAGATACGCAGTATTTT. This sequence encodes CASSLHRTTGYSTDTQYF.